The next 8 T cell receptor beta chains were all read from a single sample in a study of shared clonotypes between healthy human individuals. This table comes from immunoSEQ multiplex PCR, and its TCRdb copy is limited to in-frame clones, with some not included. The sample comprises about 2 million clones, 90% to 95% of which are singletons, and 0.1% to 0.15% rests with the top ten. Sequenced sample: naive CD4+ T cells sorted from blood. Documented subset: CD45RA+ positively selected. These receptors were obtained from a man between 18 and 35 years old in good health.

The CDR3 DNA sequence: TGTGCCTGCCTTCCCGGACAGCCTAGGGAGACCCAGTACTTC. Translated, it gives CACLPGQPRETQYF. The chain has TRBV30 and TRBJ2-5, with a weak D call TRBD1 (6 bases). The CDR3 has 14 residues. Trimming removed 6 bases from V and 5 bases from J, with 19 bases in between. CDR1 is GTSNPN and CDR2 is SVGIG in the germline V gene (reference sequence).

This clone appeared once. Here the CDR3 DNA reads TGTGCCAGCAGCTCGTGGACGGCGCCTAATTCACCCCTCCACTTT. Amino acid sequence: CASSSWTAPNSPLHF. This chain uses TRBV7-9 with TRBJ1-6; no firm D call. This CDR3 comprises 15 residues. CDR1 is SEHNR and CDR2 is FQNEAQ in the germline V gene (reference sequence). Trimming stripped 4 bases from V and 6 bases from J, with 13 bases between.

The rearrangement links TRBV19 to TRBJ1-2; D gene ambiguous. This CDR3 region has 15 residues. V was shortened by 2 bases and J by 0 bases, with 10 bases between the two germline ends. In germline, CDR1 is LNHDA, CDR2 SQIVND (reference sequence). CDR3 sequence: CASSIHSPANYGYTF. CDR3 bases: TGTGCCAGTAGTATACACTCCCCCGCTAACTATGGCTACACCTTC.

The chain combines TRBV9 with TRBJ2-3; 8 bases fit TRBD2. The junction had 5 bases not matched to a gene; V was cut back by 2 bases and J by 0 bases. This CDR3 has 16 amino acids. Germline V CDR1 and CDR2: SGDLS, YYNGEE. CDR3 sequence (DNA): TGTGCCAGCAGCGTCCGTAGCGGGACTAGCACAGATACGCAGTATTTT. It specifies CASSVRSGTSTDTQYF.

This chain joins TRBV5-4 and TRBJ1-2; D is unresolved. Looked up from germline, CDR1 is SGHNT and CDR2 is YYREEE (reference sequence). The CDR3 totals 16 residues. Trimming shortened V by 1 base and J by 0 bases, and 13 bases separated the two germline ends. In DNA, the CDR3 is TGTGCCAGCAGCTTGCCCGCGGGAGGCTCTAACTATGGCTACACCTTC. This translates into CASSLPAGGSNYGYTF.

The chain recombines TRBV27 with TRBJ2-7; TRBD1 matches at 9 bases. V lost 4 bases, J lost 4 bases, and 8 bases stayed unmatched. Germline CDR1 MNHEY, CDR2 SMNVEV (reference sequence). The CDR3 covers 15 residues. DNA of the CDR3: TGTGCCAGCAGTTCTGCGGGACAGGGTGAATACGAGCAGTACTTC. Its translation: CASSSAGQGEYEQYF.

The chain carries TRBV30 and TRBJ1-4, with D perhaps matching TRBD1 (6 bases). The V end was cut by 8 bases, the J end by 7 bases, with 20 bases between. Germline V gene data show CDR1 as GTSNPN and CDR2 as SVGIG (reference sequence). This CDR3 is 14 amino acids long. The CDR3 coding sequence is TGTGCCATGGTGTATACCCTCAGGGGTGAAAAACTGTTTTTT. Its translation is CAMVYTLRGEKLFF.

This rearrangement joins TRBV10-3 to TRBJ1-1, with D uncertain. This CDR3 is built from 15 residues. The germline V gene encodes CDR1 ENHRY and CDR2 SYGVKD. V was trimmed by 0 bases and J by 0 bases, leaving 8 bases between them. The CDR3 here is CAISESTGMNTEAFF. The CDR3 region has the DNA TGTGCCATCAGTGAGTCTACCGGTATGAACACTGAAGCTTTCTTT.